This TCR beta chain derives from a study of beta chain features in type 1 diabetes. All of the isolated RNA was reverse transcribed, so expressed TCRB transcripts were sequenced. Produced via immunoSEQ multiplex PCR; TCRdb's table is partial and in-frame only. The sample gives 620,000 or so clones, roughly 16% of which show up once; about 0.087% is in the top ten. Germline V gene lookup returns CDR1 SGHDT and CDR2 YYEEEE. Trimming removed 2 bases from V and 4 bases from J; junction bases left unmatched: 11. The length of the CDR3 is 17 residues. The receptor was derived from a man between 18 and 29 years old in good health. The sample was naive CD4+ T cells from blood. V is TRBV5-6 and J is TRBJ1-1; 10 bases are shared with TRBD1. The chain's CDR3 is CASSFWGQGLIGTEAFF. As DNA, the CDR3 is TGTGCCAGCAGCTTCTGGGGACAGGGGTTGATTGGCACTGAAGCTTTCTTT. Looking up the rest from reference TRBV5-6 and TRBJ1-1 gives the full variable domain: DAGVTQSPTHLIKTRGQQVTLRCSPKSGHDTVSWYQQALGQGPQFIFQYYEEEERQRGNFPDRFSGHQFPNYSSELNVNALLLGDSALYLCASSFWGQGLIGTEAFFGQGTRLTVV.